The T cell receptor beta chain under discussion was sequenced for a study of shared T cell receptors in the human thymus. Assay used: immunoSEQ multiplex PCR; TCRdb lists only in-frame clones, some missing. The table shows approximately 730,000 clones, with approximately 85% occurring only once. V trimming: 5 bases; J trimming: 9 bases; junction bases outside the gene matches: 11. The CDR3 is 14 amino acids. Germline lookup yields CDR1 MNHEY and CDR2 SMNVEV (reference sequence). These data were likewise used in another study, on human thymus T cells. As that study records: Having corrective surgery for congenital heart defects, healthy Finnish infants were the ones who donated. Thymus tissue was removed during corrective cardiac surgery. Thymic and blood repertoires appeared to carry a bias in their V and J gene usage. Related work found strong thymic repertoire overlap between unrelated individuals.

The TCR comes from a girl less than two years old with a congenital heart defect. The chain links TRBV27 to TRBJ1-2, with 8 bases identical to TRBD1. Sequencing was performed on thymocytes. The CDR3 DNA follows: TGTGCCAGCAGTGGGACAGGCCCCCGTGGGTGCTACACCTTC. It translates to CASSGTGPRGCYTF.